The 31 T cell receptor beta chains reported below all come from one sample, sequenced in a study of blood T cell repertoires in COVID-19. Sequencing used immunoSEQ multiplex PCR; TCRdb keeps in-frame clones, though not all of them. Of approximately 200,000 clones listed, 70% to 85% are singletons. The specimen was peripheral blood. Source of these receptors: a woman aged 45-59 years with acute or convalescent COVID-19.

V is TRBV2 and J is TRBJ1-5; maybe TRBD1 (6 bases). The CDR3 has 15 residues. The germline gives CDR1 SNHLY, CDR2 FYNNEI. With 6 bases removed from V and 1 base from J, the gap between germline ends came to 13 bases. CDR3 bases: TGTGCCAGCAGAGCACAGGGTGGGAGCAATCAGCCCCAGCATTTT. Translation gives CASRAQGGSNQPQHF.

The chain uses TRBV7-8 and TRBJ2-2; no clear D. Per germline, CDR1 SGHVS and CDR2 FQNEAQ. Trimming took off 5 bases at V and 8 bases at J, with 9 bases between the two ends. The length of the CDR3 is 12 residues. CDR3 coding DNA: TGTGCCAGCAGCCCGAGTGTTGGGGAGCTGTTTTTT. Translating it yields CASSPSVGELFF. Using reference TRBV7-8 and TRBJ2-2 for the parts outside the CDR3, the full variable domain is GAGVSQSPRYKVAKRGQDVALRCDPISGHVSLFWYQQALGQGPEFLTYFQNEAQLDKSGLPSDRFFAERPEGSVSTLKIQRTQQEDSAVYLCASSPSVGELFFGEGSRLTVL.

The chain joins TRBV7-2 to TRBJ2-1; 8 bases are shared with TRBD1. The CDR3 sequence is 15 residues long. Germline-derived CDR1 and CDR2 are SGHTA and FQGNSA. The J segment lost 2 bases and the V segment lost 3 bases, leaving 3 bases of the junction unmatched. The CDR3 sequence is CASSFDRGAYNEQFF. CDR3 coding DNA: TGTGCCAGCAGCTTTGACAGGGGTGCCTACAATGAGCAGTTCTTC.

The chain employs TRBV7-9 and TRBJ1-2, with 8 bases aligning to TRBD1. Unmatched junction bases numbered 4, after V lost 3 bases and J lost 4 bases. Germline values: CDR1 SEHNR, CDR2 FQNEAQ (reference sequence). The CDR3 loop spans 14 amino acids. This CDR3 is CASSFQGAVYGYTF. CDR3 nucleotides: TGTGCCAGCAGCTTCCAGGGGGCTGTCTATGGCTACACCTTC.

The CDR3 here is CATSRAGSGYEQYF. The CDR3 DNA follows: TGTGCCACCAGCCGGGCAGGGTCCGGCTACGAGCAGTACTTC. This sequence joins TRBV24-1 and TRBJ2-7, with D possibly being TRBD1 (5 bases). The V and J ends lost 7 bases and 3 bases respectively, with 15 bases between them. This CDR3 has 14 amino acids. Germline V gene sequence: CDR1 KGHDR, CDR2 SFDVKD.

The CDR3 DNA is TGTGCCAGCTCACCACAACAGGGGGTGGCTGAAGCTTTCTTT. Translated: CASSPQQGVAEAFF. This chain connects TRBV18 to TRBJ1-1, with 8 bases that match TRBD1. The germline V gene has CDR1 KGHSH and CDR2 LQKENI. The CDR3 contains 14 residues. Trimming cost V 1 base and J 6 bases; bases outside gene matches: 4.

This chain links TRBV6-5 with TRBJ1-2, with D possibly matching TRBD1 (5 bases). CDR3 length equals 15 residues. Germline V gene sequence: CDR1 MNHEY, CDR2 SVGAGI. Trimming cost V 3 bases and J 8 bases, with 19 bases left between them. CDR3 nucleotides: TGTGCCAGCAGTTATGGATTAGACAGTCGGGAGGGCTACACCTTC. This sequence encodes CASSYGLDSREGYTF.

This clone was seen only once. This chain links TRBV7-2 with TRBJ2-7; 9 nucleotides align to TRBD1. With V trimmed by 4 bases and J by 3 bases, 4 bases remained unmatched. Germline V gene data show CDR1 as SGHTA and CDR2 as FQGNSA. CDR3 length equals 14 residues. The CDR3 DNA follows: TGTGCCAGCAGCTCACAGGGGGCTCGCTACGAGCAGTACTTC. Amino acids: CASSSQGARYEQYF.

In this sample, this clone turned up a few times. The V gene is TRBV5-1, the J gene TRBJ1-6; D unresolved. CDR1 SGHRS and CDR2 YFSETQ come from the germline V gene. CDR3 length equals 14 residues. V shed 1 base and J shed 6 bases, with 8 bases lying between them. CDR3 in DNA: TGCGCCAGCAGCTTGAGTCTGAGTAATTCACCCCTCCACTTT. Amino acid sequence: CASSLSLSNSPLHF.

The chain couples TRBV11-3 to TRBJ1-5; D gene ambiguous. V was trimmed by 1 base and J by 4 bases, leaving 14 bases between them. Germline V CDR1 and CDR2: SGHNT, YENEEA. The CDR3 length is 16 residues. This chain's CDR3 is CASSLVMSTDNQPQHF. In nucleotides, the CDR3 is TGTGCCAGCAGCTTAGTTATGAGCACCGATAATCAGCCCCAGCATTTT.

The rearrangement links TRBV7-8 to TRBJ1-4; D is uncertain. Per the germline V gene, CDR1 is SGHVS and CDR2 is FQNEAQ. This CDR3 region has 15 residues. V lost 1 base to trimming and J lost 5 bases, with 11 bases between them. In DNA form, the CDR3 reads TGTGCCAGCAGCTTAGTTGCGTTACGGAATGAAAAACTGTTTTTT. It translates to CASSLVALRNEKLFF.

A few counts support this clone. Written as DNA, the CDR3 is TGTGCCAGCAGCTATCCGGGGACAGGGAACGGCTACACCTTC. It translates to CASSYPGTGNGYTF. The chain uses TRBV7-9 and TRBJ1-2; 9 bases match TRBD1. Germline V gives CDR1 SEHNR, CDR2 FQNEAQ (reference sequence). The CDR3 has 14 amino acids. After removal of 4 bases from V and 8 bases from J, the junction contained 8 bases not matched to a gene.

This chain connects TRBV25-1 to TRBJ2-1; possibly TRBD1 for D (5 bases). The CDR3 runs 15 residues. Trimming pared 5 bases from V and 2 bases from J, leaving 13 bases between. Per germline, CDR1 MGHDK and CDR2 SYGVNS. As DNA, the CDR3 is TGTGCCAGCAGTCAGGGCGGATCTACCTACAATGAGCAGTTCTTC. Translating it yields CASSQGGSTYNEQFF.

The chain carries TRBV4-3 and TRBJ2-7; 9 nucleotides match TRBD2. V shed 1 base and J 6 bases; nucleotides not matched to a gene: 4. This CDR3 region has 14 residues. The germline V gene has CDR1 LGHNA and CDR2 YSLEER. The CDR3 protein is CASSQGTSATEQYF. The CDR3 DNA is TGCGCCAGCAGCCAAGGGACTAGCGCTACCGAGCAGTACTTC.

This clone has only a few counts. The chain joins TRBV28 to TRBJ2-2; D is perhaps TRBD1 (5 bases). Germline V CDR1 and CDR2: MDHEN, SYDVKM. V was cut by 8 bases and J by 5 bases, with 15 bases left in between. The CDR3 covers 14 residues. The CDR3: CASCVRVRTGELFF. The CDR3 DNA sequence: TGTGCCAGCTGTGTCAGGGTCAGAACCGGGGAGCTGTTTTTT.

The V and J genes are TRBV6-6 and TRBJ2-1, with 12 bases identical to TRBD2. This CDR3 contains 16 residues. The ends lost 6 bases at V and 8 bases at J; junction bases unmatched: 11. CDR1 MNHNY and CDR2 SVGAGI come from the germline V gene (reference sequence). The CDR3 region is CASSRLTSGSIHEQFF. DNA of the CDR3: TGTGCCAGCAGCCGTTTGACTAGCGGGAGTATCCATGAGCAGTTCTTC.

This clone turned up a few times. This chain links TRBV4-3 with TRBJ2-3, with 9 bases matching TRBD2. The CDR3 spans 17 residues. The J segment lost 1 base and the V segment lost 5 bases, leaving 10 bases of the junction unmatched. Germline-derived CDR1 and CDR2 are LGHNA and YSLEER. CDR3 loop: CASSAFRLADGTDTQYF. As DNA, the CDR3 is TGCGCCAGCAGCGCATTTCGACTAGCGGACGGCACAGATACGCAGTATTTT.

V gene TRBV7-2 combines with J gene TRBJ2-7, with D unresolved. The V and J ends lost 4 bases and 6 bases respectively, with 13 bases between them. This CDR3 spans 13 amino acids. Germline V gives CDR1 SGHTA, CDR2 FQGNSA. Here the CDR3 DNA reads TGTGCCAGCAGCTATATCCACCCCAGCGAGCAGTACTTC. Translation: CASSYIHPSEQYF. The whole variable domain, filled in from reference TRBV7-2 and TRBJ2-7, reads GAGVSQSPSNKVTEKGKDVELRCDPISGHTALYWYRQSLGQGLEFLIYFQGNSAPDKSGLPSDRFSAERTGGSVSTLTIQRTQQEDSAVYLCASSYIHPSEQYFGPGTRLTVT.

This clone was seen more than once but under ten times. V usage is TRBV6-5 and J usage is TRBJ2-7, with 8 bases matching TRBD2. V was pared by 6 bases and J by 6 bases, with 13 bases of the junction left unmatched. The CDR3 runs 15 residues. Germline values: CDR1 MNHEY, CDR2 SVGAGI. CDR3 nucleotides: TGTGCCAGCAGATATGGTTACGGGGGGGCCTTCGAGCAGTACTTC. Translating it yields CASRYGYGGAFEQYF.

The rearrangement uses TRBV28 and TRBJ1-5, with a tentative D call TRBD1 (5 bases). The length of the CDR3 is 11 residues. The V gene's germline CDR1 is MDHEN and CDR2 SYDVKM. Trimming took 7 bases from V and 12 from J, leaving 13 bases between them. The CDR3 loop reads CASTGGVIQHF. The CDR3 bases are TGTGCCAGCACCGGGGGGGTCATCCAGCATTTT. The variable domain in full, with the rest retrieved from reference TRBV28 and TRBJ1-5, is DVKVTQSSRYLVKRTGEKVFLECVQDMDHENMFWYRQDPGLGLRLIYFSYDVKMKEKGDIPEGYSVSREKKERFSLILESASTNQTSMYLCASTGGVIQHFGDGTRLSIL.

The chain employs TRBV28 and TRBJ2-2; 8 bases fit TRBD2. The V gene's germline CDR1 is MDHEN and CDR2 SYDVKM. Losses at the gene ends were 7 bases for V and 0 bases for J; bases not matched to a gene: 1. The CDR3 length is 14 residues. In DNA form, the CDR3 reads TGTGCCAGCAACGGGGGGGCGAACACCGGGGAGCTGTTTTTT. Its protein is CASNGGANTGELFF. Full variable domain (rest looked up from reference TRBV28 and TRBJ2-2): DVKVTQSSRYLVKRTGEKVFLECVQDMDHENMFWYRQDPGLGLRLIYFSYDVKMKEKGDIPEGYSVSREKKERFSLILESASTNQTSMYLCASNGGANTGELFFGEGSRLTVL.

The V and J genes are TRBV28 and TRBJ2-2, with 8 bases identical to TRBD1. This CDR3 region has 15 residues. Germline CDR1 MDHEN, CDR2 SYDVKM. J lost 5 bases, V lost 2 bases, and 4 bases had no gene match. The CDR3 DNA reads TGTGCCAGCAGTTTAGGGGACAGGTCGACCGGGGAGCTGTTTTTT. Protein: CASSLGDRSTGELFF.

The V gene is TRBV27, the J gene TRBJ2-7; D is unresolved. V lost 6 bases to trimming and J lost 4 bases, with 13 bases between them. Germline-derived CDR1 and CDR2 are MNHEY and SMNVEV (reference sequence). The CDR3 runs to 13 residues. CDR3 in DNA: TGTGCCAGCAGAAGAGAGGTCGGGTACGAGCAGTACTTC. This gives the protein CASRREVGYEQYF.

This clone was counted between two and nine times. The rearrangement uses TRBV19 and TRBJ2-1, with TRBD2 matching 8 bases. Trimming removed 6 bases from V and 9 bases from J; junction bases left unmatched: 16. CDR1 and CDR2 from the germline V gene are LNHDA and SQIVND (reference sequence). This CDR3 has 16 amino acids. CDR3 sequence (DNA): TGTGCCAGTAGACCTCGGGATGCGGGGGGCTACGGTGAGCAGTTCTTC. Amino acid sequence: CASRPRDAGGYGEQFF.

The CDR3 region is CASREEETQYF. In nucleotides, the CDR3 is TGCGCCAGCAGGGAGGAAGAGACCCAGTACTTC. J is TRBJ2-5 and V is TRBV5-1; tentative D call: TRBD2 (5 bases). The CDR3 consists of 11 residues. The germline V and J ends were trimmed by 5 bases and 3 bases, with 5 bases remaining between them. Germline assignment: CDR1 SGHRS and CDR2 YFSETQ.

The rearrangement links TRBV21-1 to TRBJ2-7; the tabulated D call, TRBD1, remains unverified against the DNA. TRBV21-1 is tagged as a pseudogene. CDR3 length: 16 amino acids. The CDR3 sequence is CASSKEDRGATYEQYF. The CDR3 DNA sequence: TGTGCCAGCAGCAAAGAGGACAGGGGAGCGACCTACGAGCAGTACTTC.

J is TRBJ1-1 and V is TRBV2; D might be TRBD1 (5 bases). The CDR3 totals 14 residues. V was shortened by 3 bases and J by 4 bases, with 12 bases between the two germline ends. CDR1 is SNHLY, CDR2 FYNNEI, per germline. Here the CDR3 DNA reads TGTGCCAGCAGTGAGGAGGGGTGGGGCACTGAAGCTTTCTTT. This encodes CASSEEGWGTEAFF.

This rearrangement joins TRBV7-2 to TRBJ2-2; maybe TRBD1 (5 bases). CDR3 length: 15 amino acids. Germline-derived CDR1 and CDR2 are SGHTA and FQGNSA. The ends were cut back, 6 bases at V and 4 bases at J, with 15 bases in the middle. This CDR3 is CASSSYRQTTGELFF. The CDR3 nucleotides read TGTGCCAGCAGTTCGTATCGACAGACCACCGGGGAGCTGTTTTTT.

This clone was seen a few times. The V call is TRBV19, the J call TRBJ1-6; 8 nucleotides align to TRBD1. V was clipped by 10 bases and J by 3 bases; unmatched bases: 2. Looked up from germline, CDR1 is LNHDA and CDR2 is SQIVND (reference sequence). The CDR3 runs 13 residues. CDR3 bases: TGTGCCACCGGACAGGGCTATAATTCACCCCTCCACTTT. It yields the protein CATGQGYNSPLHF.

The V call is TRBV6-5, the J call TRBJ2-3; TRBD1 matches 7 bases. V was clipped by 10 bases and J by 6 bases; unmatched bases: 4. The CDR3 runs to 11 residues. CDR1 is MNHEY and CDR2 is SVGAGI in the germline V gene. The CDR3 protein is CAIEQGDTQYF. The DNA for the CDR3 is TGTGCCATCGAACAGGGGGATACGCAGTATTTT.

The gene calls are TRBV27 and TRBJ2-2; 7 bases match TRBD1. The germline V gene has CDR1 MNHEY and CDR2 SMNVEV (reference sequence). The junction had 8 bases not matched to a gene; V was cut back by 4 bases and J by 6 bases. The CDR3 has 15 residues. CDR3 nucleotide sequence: TGTGCCAGCAGTTCCGAGGGGGCTGTCGCCGGGGAGCTGTTTTTT. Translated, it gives CASSSEGAVAGELFF.